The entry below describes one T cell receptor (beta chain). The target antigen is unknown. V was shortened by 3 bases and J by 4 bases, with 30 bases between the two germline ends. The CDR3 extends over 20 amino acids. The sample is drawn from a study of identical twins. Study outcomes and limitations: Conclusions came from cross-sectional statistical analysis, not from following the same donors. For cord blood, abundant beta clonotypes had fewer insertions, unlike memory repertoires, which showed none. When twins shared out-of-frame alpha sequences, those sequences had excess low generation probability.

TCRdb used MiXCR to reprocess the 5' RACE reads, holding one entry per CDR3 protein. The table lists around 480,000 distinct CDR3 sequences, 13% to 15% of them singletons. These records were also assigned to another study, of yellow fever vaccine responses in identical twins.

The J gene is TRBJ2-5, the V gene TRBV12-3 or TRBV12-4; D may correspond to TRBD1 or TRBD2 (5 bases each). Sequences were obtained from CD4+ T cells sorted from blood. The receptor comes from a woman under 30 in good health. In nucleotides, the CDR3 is TGTGCCAGCAGTTTTTACTCTCTCCGGGGCGGCCATTTGGGCGGAGAGACCCAGTACTTC. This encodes CASSFYSLRGGHLGGETQYF.